The TCR beta chain described here comes from a study of beta chain features in type 1 diabetes. Study results and caveats: People with Type 1 diabetes carried modestly yet significantly shorter TCRB CDR3s in all four CD4+ subsets. Within the patient group, naive, central memory and Treg TCRB repertoires appeared more similar to each other than within healthy donors.

The authors reverse transcribed all of the isolated RNA, so sequencing captured expressed TCRB transcripts. Data came from immunoSEQ multiplex PCR; TCRdb stores just in-frame clones and leaves some out. The table lists about 190,000 clones, approximately 7.8% of them singletons. Each sorted population was over 95% pure. This clone was counted only a few times. Its matching antigen is unknown. Germline V lookup: CDR1 SGHTA, CDR2 FQGTGA. There are 11 residues in the CDR3. Trimming stripped 0 bases from V and 9 bases from J, with 5 bases between. Source material: central memory CD4+ T cells from blood. The TCR was taken from a middle-aged woman with type 1 diabetes. The V gene is TRBV7-3, the J gene TRBJ1-1, with D unclear. The CDR3 DNA reads TGTGCCAGCAGCTTAACGAGTAAAGCTTTCTTT. This gives the protein CASSLTSKAFF. The entire variable domain, with the rest obtained from reference TRBV7-3 and TRBJ1-1, is as follows: GAGVSQTPSNKVTEKGKYVELRCDPISGHTALYWYRQSLGQGPEFLIYFQGTGAADDSGLPNDRFFAVRPEGSVSTLKIQRTERGDSAVYLCASSLTSKAFFGQGTRLTVV.